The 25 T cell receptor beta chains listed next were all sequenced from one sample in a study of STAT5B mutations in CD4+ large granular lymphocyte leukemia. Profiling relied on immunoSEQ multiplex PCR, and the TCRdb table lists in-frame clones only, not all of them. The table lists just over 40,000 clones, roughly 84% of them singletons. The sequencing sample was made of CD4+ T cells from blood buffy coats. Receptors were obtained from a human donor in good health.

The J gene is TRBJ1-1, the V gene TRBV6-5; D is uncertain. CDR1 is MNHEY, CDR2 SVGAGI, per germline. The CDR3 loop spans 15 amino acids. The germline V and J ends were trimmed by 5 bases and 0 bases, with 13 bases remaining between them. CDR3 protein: CASSKPGTMNTEAFF. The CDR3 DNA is TGTGCCAGCAGTAAACCGGGAACTATGAACACTGAAGCTTTCTTT.

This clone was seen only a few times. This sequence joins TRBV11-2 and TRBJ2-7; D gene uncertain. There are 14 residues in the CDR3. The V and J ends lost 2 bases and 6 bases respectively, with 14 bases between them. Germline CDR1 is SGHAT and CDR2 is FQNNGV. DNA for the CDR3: TGTGCCAGCAGCTTATCTTCCACCACAATCGAGCAGTACTTC. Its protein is CASSLSSTTIEQYF.

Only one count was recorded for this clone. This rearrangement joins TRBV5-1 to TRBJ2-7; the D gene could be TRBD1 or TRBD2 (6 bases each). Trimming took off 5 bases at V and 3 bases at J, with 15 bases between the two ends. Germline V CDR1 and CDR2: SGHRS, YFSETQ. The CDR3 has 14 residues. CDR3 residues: CASRAGGGSYEQYF. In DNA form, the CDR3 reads TGCGCCAGCAGAGCTGGAGGGGGAAGCTACGAGCAGTACTTC.

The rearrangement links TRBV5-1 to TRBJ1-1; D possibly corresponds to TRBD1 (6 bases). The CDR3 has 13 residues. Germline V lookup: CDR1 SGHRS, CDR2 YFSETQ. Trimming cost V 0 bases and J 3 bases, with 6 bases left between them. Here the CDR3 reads CASSLAGDTEAFF. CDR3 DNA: TGCGCCAGCAGCTTGGCAGGGGACACTGAAGCTTTCTTT.

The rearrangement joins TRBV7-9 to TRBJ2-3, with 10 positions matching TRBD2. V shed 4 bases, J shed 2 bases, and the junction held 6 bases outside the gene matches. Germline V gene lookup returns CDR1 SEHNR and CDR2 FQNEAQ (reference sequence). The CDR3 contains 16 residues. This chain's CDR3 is CASSSQLAGFTDTQYF. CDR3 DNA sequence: TGTGCCAGCAGCTCCCAACTAGCGGGGTTCACAGATACGCAGTATTTT.

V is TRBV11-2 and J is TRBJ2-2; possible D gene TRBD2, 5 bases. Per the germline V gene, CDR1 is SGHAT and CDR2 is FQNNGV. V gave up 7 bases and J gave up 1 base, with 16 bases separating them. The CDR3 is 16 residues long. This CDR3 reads CASTPPGSENTGELFF. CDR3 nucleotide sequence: TGTGCCAGCACCCCCCCCGGTAGCGAGAACACCGGGGAGCTGTTTTTT.

In DNA form, the CDR3 reads TGTGCCAGCAGCTCACGACGATCGGGACAGCCTACAGATACGCAGTATTTT. Amino acid sequence: CASSSRRSGQPTDTQYF. This chain joins TRBV7-9 and TRBJ2-3, with 7 nucleotides matching TRBD1. J was trimmed by 3 bases and V by 4 bases; bases with no gene match: 13. Germline CDR1 SEHNR, CDR2 FQNEAQ (reference sequence). The CDR3 spans 17 residues.

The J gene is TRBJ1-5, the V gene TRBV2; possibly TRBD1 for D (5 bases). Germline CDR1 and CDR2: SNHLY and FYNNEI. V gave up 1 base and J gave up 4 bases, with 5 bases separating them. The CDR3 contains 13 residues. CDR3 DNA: TGTGCCAGCAGTGAAGAGGGGAATCAGCCCCAGCATTTT. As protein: CASSEEGNQPQHF.

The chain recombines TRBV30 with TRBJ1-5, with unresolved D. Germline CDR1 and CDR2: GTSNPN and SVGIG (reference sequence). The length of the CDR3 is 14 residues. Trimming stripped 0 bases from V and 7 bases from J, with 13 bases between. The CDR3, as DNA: TGTGCCTGGAGTGTACAAATAGTAAGGCAGCCCCAGCATTTT. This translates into CAWSVQIVRQPQHF. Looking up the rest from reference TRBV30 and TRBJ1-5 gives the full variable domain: SQTIHQWPATLVQPVGSPLSLECTVEGTSNPNLYWYRQAAGRGLQLLFYSVGIGQISSEVPQNLSASRPQDRQFILSSKKLLLSDSGFYLCAWSVQIVRQPQHFGDGTRLSIL.

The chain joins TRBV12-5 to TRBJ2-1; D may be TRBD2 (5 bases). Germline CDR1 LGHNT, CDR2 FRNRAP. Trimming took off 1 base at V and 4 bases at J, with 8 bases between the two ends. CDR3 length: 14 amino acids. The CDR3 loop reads CASGLDGVYNEQFF. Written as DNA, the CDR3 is TGTGCTAGTGGTTTGGACGGGGTTTACAATGAGCAGTTCTTC.

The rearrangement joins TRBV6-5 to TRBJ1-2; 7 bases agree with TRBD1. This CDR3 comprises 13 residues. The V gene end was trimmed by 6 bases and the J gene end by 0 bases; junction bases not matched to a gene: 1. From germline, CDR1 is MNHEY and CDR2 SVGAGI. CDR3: CASRTGTNYGYTF. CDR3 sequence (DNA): TGTGCCAGCAGGACAGGGACTAACTATGGCTACACCTTC.

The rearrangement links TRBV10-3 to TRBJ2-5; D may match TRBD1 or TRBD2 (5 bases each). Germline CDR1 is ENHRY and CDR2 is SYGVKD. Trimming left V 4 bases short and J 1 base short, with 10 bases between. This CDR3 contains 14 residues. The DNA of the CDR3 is TGTGCCATCAGTGTGGCCGGGACCCAAGAGACCCAGTACTTC. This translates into CAISVAGTQETQYF.

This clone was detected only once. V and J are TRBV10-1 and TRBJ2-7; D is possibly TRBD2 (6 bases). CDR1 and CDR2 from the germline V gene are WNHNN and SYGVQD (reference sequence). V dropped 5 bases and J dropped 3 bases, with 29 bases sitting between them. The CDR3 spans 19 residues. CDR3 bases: TGCGCCAGCAGTAAATTGACGGAGAGGCACCGGGACTGCGACTACGAGCAGTACTTC. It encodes CASSKLTERHRDCDYEQYF.

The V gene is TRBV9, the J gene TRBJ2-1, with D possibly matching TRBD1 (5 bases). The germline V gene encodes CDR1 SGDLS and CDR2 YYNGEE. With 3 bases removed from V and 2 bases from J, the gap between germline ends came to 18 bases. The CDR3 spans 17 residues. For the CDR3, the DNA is TGTGCCAGCAGCGACGGCCCGCAGGGTGTCACCTACAATGAGCAGTTCTTC. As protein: CASSDGPQGVTYNEQFF.

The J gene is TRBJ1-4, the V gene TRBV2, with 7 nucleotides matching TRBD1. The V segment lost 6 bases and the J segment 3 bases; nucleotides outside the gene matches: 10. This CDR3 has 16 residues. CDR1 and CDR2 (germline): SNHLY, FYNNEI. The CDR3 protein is CASRGPLDRPNEKLFF. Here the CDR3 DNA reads TGTGCCAGCAGGGGACCTTTGGACAGGCCTAATGAAAAACTGTTTTTT.

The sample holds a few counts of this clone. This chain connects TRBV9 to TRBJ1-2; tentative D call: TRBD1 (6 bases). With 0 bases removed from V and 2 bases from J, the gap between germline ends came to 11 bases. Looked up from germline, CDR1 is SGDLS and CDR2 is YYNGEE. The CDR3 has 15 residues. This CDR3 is CASSVGDMSNYGYTF. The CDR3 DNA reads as TGTGCCAGCAGCGTAGGGGACATGTCGAACTATGGCTACACCTTC.

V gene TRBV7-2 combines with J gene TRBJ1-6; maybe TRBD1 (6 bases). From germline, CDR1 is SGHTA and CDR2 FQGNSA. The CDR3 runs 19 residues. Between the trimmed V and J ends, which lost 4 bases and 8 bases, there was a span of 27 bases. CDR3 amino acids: CASSSTQLQGMVYYSPLHF. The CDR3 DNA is TGTGCCAGCAGCTCAACGCAACTACAGGGAATGGTGTATTATTCACCCCTCCACTTT.

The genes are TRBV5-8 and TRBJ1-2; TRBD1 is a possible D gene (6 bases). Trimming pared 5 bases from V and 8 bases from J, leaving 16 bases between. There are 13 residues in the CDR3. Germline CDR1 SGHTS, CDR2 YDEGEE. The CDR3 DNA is TGTGCCAGCAGTTTGAATTACAGGGCCGGCTACACCTTC. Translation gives CASSLNYRAGYTF.

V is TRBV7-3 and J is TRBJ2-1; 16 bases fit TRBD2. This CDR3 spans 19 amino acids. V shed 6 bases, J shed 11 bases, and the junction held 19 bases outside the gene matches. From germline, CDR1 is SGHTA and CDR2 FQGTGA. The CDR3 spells CASSTSAIPGLAGGPQQFF. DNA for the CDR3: TGTGCCAGCAGTACGTCAGCCATACCGGGACTAGCGGGAGGGCCCCAGCAGTTCTTC. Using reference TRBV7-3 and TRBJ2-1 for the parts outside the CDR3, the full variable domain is GAGVSQTPSNKVTEKGKYVELRCDPISGHTALYWYRQSLGQGPEFLIYFQGTGAADDSGLPNDRFFAVRPEGSVSTLKIQRTERGDSAVYLCASSTSAIPGLAGGPQQFFGPGTRLTVL.

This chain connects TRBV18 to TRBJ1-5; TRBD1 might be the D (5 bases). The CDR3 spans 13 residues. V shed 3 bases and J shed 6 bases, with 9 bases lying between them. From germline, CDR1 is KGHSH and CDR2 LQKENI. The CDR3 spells CASSPGGGQPQHF. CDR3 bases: TGTGCCAGCTCACCTGGGGGGGGTCAGCCCCAGCATTTT.

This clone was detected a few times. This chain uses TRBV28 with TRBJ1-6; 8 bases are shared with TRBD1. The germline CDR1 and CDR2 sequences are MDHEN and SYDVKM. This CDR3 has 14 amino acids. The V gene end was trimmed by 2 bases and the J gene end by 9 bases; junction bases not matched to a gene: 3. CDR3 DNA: TGTGCCAGCAGTTTAACAGGGGGGAGTTCACCCCTCCACTTT. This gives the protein CASSLTGGSSPLHF. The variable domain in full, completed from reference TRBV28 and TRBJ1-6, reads DVKVTQSSRYLVKRTGEKVFLECVQDMDHENMFWYRQDPGLGLRLIYFSYDVKMKEKGDIPEGYSVSREKKERFSLILESASTNQTSMYLCASSLTGGSSPLHFGNGTRLTVT.

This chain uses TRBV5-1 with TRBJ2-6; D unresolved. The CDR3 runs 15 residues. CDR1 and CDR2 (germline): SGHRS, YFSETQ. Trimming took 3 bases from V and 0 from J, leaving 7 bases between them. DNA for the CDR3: TGCGCCAGCAGCTCACAAGTCTCTGGGGCCAACGTCCTGACTTTC. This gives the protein CASSSQVSGANVLTF.

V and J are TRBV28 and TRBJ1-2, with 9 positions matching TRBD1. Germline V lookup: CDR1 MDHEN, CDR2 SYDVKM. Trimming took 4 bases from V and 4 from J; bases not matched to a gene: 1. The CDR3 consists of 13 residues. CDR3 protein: CASSWGQGYGYTF. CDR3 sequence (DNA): TGTGCCAGCAGTTGGGGACAGGGCTATGGCTACACCTTC.

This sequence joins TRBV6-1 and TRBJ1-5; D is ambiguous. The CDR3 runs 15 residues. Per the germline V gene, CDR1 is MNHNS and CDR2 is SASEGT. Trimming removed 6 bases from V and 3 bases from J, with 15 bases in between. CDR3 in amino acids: CASSTLSAINQPQHF. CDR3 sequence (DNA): TGTGCCAGCAGCACACTCTCAGCTATCAATCAGCCCCAGCATTTT.

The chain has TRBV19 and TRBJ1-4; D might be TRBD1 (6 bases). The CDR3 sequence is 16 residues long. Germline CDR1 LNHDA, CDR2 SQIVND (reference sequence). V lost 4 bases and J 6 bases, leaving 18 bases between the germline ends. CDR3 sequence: CASSKAGAGRYEKLFF. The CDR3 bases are TGTGCCAGTAGTAAAGCAGGGGCGGGTCGTTATGAAAAACTGTTTTTT.